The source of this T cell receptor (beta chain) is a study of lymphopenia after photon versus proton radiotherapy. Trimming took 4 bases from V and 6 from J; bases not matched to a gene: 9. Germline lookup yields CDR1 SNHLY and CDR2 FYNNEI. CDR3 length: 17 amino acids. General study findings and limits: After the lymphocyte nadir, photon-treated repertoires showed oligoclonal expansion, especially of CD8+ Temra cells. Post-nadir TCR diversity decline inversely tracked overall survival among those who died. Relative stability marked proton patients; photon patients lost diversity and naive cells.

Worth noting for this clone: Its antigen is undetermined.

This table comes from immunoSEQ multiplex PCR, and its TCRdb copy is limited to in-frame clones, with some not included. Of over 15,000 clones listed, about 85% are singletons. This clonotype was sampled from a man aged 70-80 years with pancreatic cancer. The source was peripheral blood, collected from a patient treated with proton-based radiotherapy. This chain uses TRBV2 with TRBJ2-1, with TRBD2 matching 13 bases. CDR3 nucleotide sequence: TGTGCCAGCAGTGTTTTAGGGGGACTAGCGGGGACCAATGAGCAGTTCTTC. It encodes CASSVLGGLAGTNEQFF.